This TCR beta chain is from a study of T cells in women clearing cervical HPV infection. Looking at the study overall: Cases were women with histologically confirmed HPV16-related CIN3 or worse, including a couple of invasive cancers.

With respect to this clone: What it recognizes is unknown. The read stops 3 residues short of the end of the CDR3; the missing end is completed from the germline J gene.

V lost 4 bases, J lost 3 bases, and 5 bases stayed unmatched. Germline-derived CDR1 and CDR2 are MNHNS and SASEGT. This CDR3 is built from 14 residues. Whole-study findings and limits: Timing of associations relative to infection is unclear; T-cell subsets were not isolated. Repertoire richness, not evenness, was significantly elevated in CIN3+ cases versus controls.

The table came from immunoSEQ multiplex PCR; TCRdb's copy has only in-frame clones and leaves some out. This sample contains 20,000 to 25,000 clones. Specimen: blood buffy coat. This clonotype originated in a woman aged 18 to 75 with a cervical HPV16 infection that either progressed to CIN3+ or cleared (not recorded which). V gene TRBV6-1 combines with J gene TRBJ2-7; 8 bases map to TRBD1. Incomplete CDR3 DNA: TGTGCCAGCAGTGGACAGGGGATGGTCTACGAG. Translation: CASSGQGMVYE. The full CDR3 protein is CASSGQGMVYEQYF.